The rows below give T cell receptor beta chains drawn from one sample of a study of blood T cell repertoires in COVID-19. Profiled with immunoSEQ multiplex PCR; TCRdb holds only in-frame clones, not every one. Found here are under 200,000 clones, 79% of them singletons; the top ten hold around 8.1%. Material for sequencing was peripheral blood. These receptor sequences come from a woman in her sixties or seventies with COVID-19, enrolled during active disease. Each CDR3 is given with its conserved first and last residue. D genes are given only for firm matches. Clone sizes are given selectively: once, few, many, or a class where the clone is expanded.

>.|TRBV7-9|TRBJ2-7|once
TGTGCCAGCAGCTTAATCGCCCAGAAGTACTTC
CASSLIAQKYF
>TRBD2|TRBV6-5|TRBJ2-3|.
TGTGCCAGCAGTTACGGCCTAGCGGGGGCTATGGGTACGCAGTATTTT
CASSYGLAGAMGTQYF
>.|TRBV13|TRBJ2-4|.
TGTGCCAGCAGCTTACCCTCCTTAGCCAAAAACATTCAGTACTTC
CASSLPSLAKNIQYF
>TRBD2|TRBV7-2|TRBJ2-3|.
TGTGCCAGCAGCGGGGGGAGGGCTAGCACAGATACGCAGTATTTT
CASSGGRASTDTQYF
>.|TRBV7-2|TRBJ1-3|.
TGTGCCAGCAGCTTTAGGACAGTGGACTCTGGAAACACCATATATTTT
CASSFRTVDSGNTIYF
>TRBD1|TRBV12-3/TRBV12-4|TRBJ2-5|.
TGTGCCAGCAGCGCGACAGGGACAGAGACCCAGTACTTC
CASSATGTETQYF
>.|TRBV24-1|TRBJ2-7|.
TGTGCCACCAGTGATTCGTTCAGGAACGAGCAGTACTTC
CATSDSFRNEQYF
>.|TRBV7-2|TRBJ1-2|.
TGTGCCACCCCGGACAGCTCTAACTATGGCTACACCTTC
CATPDSSNYGYTF
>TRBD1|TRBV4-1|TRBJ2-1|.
TGCGCCAGCAGCCAAACAGGGGTCATAAAGCAGTTCTTC
CASSQTGVIKQFF
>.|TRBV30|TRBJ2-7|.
TGTGCCTGGTACCGGGACAACTACGAGCAGTACTTC
CAWYRDNYEQYF
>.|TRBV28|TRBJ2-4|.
TGTGCCAGCAGTTTATCAGGGAACAAAAACATTCAGTACTTC
CASSLSGNKNIQYF
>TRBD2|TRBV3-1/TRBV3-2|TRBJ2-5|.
TGTGCCAGCAGCCGAATCCAGACTAGCGGGGGGGCAGGGGAGACCCAGTACTTC
CASSRIQTSGGAGETQYF
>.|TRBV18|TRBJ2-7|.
TGTGCCAGCTCACCGAGCCTAAGCTACGAGCAGTACTTC
CASSPSLSYEQYF
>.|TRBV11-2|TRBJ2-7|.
TGTGCCAGCAGCGTCACAGGGGAGCAGTACTTC
CASSVTGEQYF
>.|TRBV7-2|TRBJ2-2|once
TGTGCCAGCAGCTTACTAGGGGTTACCGGGGAGCTGTTTTTT
CASSLLGVTGELFF
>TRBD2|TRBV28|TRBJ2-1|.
TGTGCCAGCAGTTTGGGACCGCCAAGGACTAGCGGGAGGGTGACTGCCTACAATGAGCAGTTCTTC
CASSLGPPRTSGRVTAYNEQFF
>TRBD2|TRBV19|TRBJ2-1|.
TGTGCCAGTAGTATAGGATTAGGACTAGCGGGAGGAATCTCCTACAATGAGCAGTTCTTC
CASSIGLGLAGGISYNEQFF
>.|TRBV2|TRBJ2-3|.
TGTGCCAGCAGTGACAGGGAAACAGATACGCAGTATTTT
CASSDRETDTQYF
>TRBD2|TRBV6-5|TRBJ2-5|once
TGTGCCAGCAGTTACTCGACGCTAGCGGGGGTCGAGACCCAGTACTTC
CASSYSTLAGVETQYF
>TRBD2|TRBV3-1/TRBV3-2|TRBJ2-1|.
TGTGCCAGCAGCTCGGGACTAGCGGGAAACTTTGAGCAGTTCTTC
CASSSGLAGNFEQFF
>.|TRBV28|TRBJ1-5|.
TGTGCCAGCAGTTTCCAGGTTAGCAATCAGCCCCAGCATTTT
CASSFQVSNQPQHF
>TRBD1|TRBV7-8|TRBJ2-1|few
TGTGCCAGCAGCCGGGACAGGTTGGGGGGCAATGAGCAGTTCTTC
CASSRDRLGGNEQFF